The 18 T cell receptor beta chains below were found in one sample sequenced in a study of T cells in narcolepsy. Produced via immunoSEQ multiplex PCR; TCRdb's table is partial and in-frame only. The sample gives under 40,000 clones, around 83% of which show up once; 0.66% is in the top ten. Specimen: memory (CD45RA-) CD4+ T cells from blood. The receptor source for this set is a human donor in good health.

This CDR3 is CASSATRTIHGYTF. CDR3 nucleotide sequence: TGTGCCAGTAGTGCCACGAGGACAATCCATGGCTACACCTTC. The chain recombines TRBV19 with TRBJ1-2, with D possibly TRBD1 on 5 matching bases. The germline V and J ends were trimmed by 5 bases and 6 bases, with 16 bases remaining between them. The CDR3 spans 14 residues. Germline V gene sequence: CDR1 LNHDA, CDR2 SQIVND (reference sequence).

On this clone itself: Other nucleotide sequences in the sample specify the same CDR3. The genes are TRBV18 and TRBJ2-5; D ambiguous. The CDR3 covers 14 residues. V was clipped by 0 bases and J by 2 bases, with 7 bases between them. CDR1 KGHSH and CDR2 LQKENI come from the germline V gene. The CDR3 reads CASSPPTTQETQYF. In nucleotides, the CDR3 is TGTGCCAGCTCACCACCGACGACGCAAGAGACCCAGTACTTC.

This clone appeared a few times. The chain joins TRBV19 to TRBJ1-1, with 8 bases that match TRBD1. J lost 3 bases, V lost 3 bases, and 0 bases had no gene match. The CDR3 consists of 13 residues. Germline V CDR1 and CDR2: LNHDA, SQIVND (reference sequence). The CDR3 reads CASSIRGHTEAFF. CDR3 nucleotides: TGTGCCAGTAGTATCAGGGGGCACACTGAAGCTTTCTTT.

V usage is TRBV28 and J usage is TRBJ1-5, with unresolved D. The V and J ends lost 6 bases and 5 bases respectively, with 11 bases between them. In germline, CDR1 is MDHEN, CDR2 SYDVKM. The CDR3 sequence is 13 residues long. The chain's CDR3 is CASRLYGYQPQHF. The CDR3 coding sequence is TGTGCCAGCAGACTGTATGGATATCAGCCCCAGCATTTT.

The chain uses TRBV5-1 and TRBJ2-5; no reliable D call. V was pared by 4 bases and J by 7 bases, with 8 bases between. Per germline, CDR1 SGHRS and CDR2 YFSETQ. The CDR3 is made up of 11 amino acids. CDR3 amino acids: CASSELGTQYF. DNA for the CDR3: TGCGCCAGCAGCGAGTTGGGGACCCAGTACTTC.

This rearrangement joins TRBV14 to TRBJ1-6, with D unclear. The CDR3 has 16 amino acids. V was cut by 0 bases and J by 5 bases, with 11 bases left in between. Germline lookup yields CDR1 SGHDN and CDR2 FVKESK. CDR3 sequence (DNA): TGTGCCAGCAGCCAAGACATAGGACGGAATAATTCACCCCTCCACTTT. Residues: CASSQDIGRNNSPLHF.

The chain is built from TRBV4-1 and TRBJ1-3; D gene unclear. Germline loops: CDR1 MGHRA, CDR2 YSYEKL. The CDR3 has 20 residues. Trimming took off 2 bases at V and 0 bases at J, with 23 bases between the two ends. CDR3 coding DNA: TGCGCCAGCAGCCAACTAGCGCTTGGAGTTACGCAAGACTCTGGAAACACCATATATTTT. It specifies CASSQLALGVTQDSGNTIYF.

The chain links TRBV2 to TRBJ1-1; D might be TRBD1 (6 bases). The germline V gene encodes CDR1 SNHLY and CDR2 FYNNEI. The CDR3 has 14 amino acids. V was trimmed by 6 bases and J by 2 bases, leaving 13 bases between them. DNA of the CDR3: TGTGCCAGCAGGAATACAGGGAGCAACACTGAAGCTTTCTTT. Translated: CASRNTGSNTEAFF.

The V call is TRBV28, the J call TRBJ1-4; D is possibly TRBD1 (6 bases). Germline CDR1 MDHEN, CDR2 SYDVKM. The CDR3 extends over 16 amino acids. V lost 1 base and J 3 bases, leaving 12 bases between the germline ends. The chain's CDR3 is CASSLLSRTANEKLFF. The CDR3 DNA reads TGTGCCAGCAGTTTATTATCCCGGACAGCTAATGAAAAACTGTTTTTT.

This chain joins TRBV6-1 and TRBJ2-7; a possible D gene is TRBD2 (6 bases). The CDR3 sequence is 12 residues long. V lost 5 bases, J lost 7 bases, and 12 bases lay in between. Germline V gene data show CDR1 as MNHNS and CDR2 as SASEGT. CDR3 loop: CASSWTRGEQYV. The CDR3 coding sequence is TGTGCCAGCAGTTGGACCCGGGGGGAGCAGTACGTC.

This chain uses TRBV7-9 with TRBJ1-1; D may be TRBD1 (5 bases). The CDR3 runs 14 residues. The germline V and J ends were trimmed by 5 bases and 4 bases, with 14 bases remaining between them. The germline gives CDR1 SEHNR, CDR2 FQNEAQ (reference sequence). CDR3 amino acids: CASSVDGAATEAFF. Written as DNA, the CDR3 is TGTGCCAGCAGCGTAGATGGGGCGGCCACTGAAGCTTTCTTT.

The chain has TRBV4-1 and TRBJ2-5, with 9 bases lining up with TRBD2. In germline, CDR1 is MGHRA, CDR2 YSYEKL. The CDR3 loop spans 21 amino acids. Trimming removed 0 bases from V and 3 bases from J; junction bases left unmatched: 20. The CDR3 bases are TGCGCCAGCAGCCAAGAGAGGGGGGCTACTGGGCTAGCGGGAAATAAAGAGACCCAGTACTTC. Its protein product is CASSQERGATGLAGNKETQYF.

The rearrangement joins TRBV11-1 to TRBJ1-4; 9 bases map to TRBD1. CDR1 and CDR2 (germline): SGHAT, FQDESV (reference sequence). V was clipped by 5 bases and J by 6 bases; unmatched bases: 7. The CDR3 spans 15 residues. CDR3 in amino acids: CASSVSWDRDEKLFF. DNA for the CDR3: TGTGCCAGCAGCGTTTCTTGGGACAGGGATGAAAAACTGTTTTTT.

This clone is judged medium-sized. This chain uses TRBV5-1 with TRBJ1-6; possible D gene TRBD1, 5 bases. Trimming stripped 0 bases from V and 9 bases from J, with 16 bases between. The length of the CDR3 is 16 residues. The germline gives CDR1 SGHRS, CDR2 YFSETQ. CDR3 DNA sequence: TGCGCCAGCAGCTTGGCCGGAGGGGAGAGCGGTTCACCCCTCCACTTT. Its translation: CASSLAGGESGSPLHF.

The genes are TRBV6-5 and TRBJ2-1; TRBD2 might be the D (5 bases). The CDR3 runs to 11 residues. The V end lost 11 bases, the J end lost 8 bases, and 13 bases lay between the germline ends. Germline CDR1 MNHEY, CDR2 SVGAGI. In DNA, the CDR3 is TGTGCCTCAGCAAGGCGGGATGAGCAGTTCTTC. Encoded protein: CASARRDEQFF.

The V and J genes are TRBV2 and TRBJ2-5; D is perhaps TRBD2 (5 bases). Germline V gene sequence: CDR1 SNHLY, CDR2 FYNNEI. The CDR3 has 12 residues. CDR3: CAGGRQQETQYF. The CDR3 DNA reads TGTGCTGGAGGCAGACAACAAGAGACCCAGTACTTC. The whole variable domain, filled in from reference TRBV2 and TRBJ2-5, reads EPEVTQTPSHQVTQMGQEVILRCVPISNHLYFYWYRQILGQKVEFLVSFYNNEISEKSEIFDDQFSVERPDGSNFTLKIRSTKLEDSAMYFCAGGRQQETQYFGPGTRLLVL.

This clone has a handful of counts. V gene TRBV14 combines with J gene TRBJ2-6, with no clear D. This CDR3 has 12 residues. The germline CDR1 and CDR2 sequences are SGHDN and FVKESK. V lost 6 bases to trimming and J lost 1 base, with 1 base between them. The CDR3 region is CASRSGANVLTF. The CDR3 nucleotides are TGTGCCAGCAGATCTGGGGCCAACGTCCTGACTTTC.

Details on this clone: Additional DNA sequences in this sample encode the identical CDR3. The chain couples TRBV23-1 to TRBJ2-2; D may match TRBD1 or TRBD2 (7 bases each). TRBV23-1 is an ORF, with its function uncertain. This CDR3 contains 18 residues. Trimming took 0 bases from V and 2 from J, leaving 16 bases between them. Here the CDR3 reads CASSQSRGGGQNTGELFF. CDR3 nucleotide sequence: TGCGCCAGCAGTCAATCGCGGGGAGGGGGCCAAAACACCGGGGAGCTGTTTTTT.